This entry is about one T cell receptor (beta chain). Its matching antigen is unknown. Just one base apart from a much larger clone, this may be a read error. V dropped 3 bases and J dropped 10; count of bases not matched to a gene: 12. From germline, CDR1 is SGHTA and CDR2 FQGNSA. The CDR3 has 15 amino acids. The sample originates from a study of T-cell reconstitution after alpha-beta-depleted transplantation in children. Study outcomes and limitations: Alpha-beta T cells about two months after transplant reportedly derived from several hundred expanded graft clones.

Preparation of the TCRbeta library used unique molecular identifiers. TCRdb re-called the PCR reads with MiXCR, one entry per CDR3 protein. Counted here are around 490,000 distinct CDR3 sequences, roughly an eighth occurring once; the ten biggest clones make up around 13%. V usage is TRBV7-2 and J usage is TRBJ2-7, with 10 bases aligning to TRBD2. This TCR was recovered from a female patient between 2 and 15 years old who had a stem cell transplant for aplastic anemia, so the T cells may come from the graft donor. The sample here was PBMCs, mostly from graft donor cells, taken 180 days after TCRalphabeta/CD19-depleted stem cell transplant. This chain's CDR3 is CASSLGLAPAGDQYF. In DNA form, the CDR3 reads TGTGCCAGCAGCTTGGGACTAGCGCCCGCCGGAGACCAGTACTTC.